This note documents a single TCR beta chain sequence. The CDR3 has 16 amino acids. CDR1 and CDR2 (germline): LGHDT, YNNKEL (reference sequence). The J segment lost 4 bases and the V segment lost 4 bases, leaving 9 bases of the junction unmatched. This specimen comes from a study of blood T cell repertoires in COVID-19. The wider study: Italy, Spain and the United States were the sources of the convalescent and acute COVID-19 samples. Nucleic acid was either cDNA or gDNA, and it came from T cells, B-cell-depleted T cells, or PBMCs.

Per the original data handling: It was from reference gene primer amplification that nucleated cell counts were estimated. The table came from immunoSEQ multiplex PCR; TCRdb's copy has only in-frame clones and leaves some out. D and trimming were read from the DNA, whereas the V and J calls and clone size are those reported in that table. The table lists approximately 80,000 clones, about 88% of them singletons. This clonotype originated in a human donor in a cohort sampled during active COVID-19. The source material was peripheral blood. The chain is built from TRBV3-1 (or the pseudogene TRBV3-2) and TRBJ2-3, with TRBD2 matching over 9 bases. CDR3: CASSPRGLAGPDTQYF. Here the CDR3 DNA reads TGTGCCAGCAGCCCCCGGGGACTAGCCGGGCCAGATACGCAGTATTTT.